A selection of T cell receptor beta chains follows, all from one sample in a study of spatial heterogeneity in lung cancer. TCRdb redid the calling of the 5' RACE reads with MiXCR, one entry per CDR3 protein. Of around 40,000 distinct CDR3 sequences in the sample, approximately 8% were seen once. This material consisted of PBMCs, taken at follow-up. These receptors were collected from a male donor with early-stage non-small cell lung cancer. Both conserved end residues are part of each CDR3. Fields, in order: clone size, V gene, J gene, D gene, CDR3 protein, CDR3 DNA. The D gene is left open where the match is weak. Clone size, where shown, is once, few, many, or a class for clones that have expanded.

clone_size: many; v_call: TRBV18; j_call: TRBJ1-5; d_call: TRBD1; cdr3_aa: CASSPRTGNQPQHF; cdr3_nt: TGTGCCAGCTCACCCAGGACAGGGAATCAGCCCCAGCATTTT
clone_size: many; v_call: TRBV30; j_call: TRBJ2-7; d_call: NA; cdr3_aa: CAWKNLQSSYEQYF; cdr3_nt: TGTGCCTGGAAAAATTTACAGAGCTCCTACGAGCAGTACTTC
clone_size: few; v_call: TRBV6-5; j_call: TRBJ2-7; d_call: NA; cdr3_aa: CASSPGWVQYF; cdr3_nt: TGTGCCAGCAGCCCAGGATGGGTGCAGTACTTC
clone_size: many; v_call: TRBV5-1; j_call: TRBJ2-2; d_call: NA; cdr3_aa: CASSRENTGELFF; cdr3_nt: TGCGCCAGCAGCAGGGAGAACACCGGGGAGCTGTTTTTT
clone_size: many; v_call: TRBV7-6; j_call: TRBJ2-1; d_call: NA; cdr3_aa: CASSLGFRAAYNEQFF; cdr3_nt: TGTGCCAGCAGCTTAGGCTTTCGGGCGGCCTACAATGAGCAGTTCTTC
clone_size: many; v_call: TRBV7-2; j_call: TRBJ2-3; d_call: NA; cdr3_aa: CASSLREWDSQYF; cdr3_nt: TGTGCCAGCAGCTTAAGAGAGTGGGATTCGCAGTATTTT
clone_size: few; v_call: TRBV9; j_call: TRBJ2-7; d_call: TRBD1; cdr3_aa: CASSVGVTGAYEQYF; cdr3_nt: TGTGCCAGCAGCGTCGGGGTGACAGGGGCCTACGAGCAGTACTTC
clone_size: many; v_call: TRBV11-1; j_call: TRBJ2-7; d_call: TRBD1; cdr3_aa: CASSSGQGAYEQYF; cdr3_nt: TGTGCCAGCAGCTCGGGACAGGGGGCCTACGAGCAGTACTTC
clone_size: many; v_call: TRBV5-1; j_call: TRBJ1-2; d_call: NA; cdr3_aa: CASSPEPGGSYGYTF; cdr3_nt: TGCGCCAGCAGCCCTGAGCCAGGCGGCTCCTATGGCTACACCTTC
clone_size: many; v_call: TRBV10-3; j_call: TRBJ2-4; d_call: NA; cdr3_aa: CAISELAGNIQYF; cdr3_nt: TGTGCCATCAGTGAGTTGGCTGGAAACATTCAGTACTTC
clone_size: many; v_call: TRBV24-1; j_call: TRBJ2-5; d_call: TRBD2; cdr3_aa: CATSDSQTSLGFETQYF; cdr3_nt: TGTGCCACCAGTGACAGCCAGACTAGCCTGGGATTCGAGACCCAGTACTTC
clone_size: many; v_call: TRBV14; j_call: TRBJ2-7; d_call: TRBD2; cdr3_aa: CASSHSGGAPSYEQYF; cdr3_nt: TGTGCCAGCAGCCACAGCGGGGGCGCCCCTTCCTACGAGCAGTACTTC
clone_size: NA; v_call: TRBV6-1; j_call: TRBJ2-5; d_call: NA; cdr3_aa: CASSEGRYQETQYF; cdr3_nt: TGTGCCAGCAGTGAAGGACGGTACCAAGAGACCCAGTACTTC
clone_size: many; v_call: TRBV19; j_call: TRBJ2-1; d_call: TRBD2; cdr3_aa: CASSGGVNYNEQFF; cdr3_nt: TGTGCCAGTAGTGGGGGGGTCAACTACAATGAGCAGTTCTTC
clone_size: many; v_call: TRBV7-9; j_call: TRBJ1-6; d_call: NA; cdr3_aa: CASSFTDLNSPLHF; cdr3_nt: TGTGCCAGCAGCTTTACAGACTTGAATTCACCCCTCCACTTT
clone_size: many; v_call: TRBV10-2; j_call: TRBJ2-3; d_call: NA; cdr3_aa: CASSGQPSTDTQYF; cdr3_nt: TGCGCCAGCAGTGGGCAGCCTAGCACAGATACGCAGTATTTT
clone_size: many; v_call: TRBV14; j_call: TRBJ2-1; d_call: TRBD2; cdr3_aa: CASSQWSTRYGLAGGREQFF; cdr3_nt: TGTGCCAGCAGCCAATGGTCGACCCGCTACGGACTAGCGGGGGGAAGGGAGCAGTTCTTC
clone_size: many; v_call: TRBV5-1; j_call: TRBJ2-5; d_call: TRBD1; cdr3_aa: CASSSKTGEGETQYF; cdr3_nt: TGCGCCAGCAGCTCGAAAACAGGGGAAGGAGAGACCCAGTACTTC